This record looks at one TCR beta chain sequence and its context. The germline CDR1 and CDR2 sequences are DFQATT and SNEGSKA (reference sequence). V shed 6 bases and J 4 bases; nucleotides not matched to a gene: 10. This CDR3 region has 14 residues. MiXCR, applied by TCRdb to the RT-PCR reads, yields one record per CDR3 protein. The profile shows 530,000 or so distinct CDR3 sequences, around 13% of them singletons. The sample originates from a study of response to subunit inactivated influenza vaccine. This material consisted of PBMCs from blood, taken 11 to 12 days after vaccination. The chain links TRBV20-1 to TRBJ2-3, with TRBD1 identical over 7 bases. The receptor was isolated from a man in his forties or fifties who received an inactivated influenza vaccine. The CDR3 sequence: CSAETGNAADTQYF. CDR3 DNA sequence: TGCAGTGCCGAGACAGGGAATGCGGCAGATACGCAGTATTTT.